These 24 T cell receptor beta chains originate from one sample sequenced in a study of neurological immune-mediated disorders (dated by TCRdb to the late 2010s). Library construction relied on 5' RACE. The sample was run on an Illumina HiSeq 2500. TCRdb trimmed the raw reads at Q25, called clones with MiXCR and kept productive beta chains. All rows with the same CDR3 protein become a single entry with the most common DNA and genes. Across this sample there are tens of thousands of distinct CDR3 sequences, with nearly 3.5% seen only once. Approximately 3.5% of the sample belongs to the ten largest clones. The specimen was PBMCs. These receptors originate from a man aged 35 to 55 with multiple sclerosis.

This clonotype was seen at least ten times. The CDR3 spells CASSGRDRTAFF. CDR3 in DNA: TGTGCCAGCAGCGGGCGGGACCGCACAGCTTTCTTT. V gene TRBV7-2 combines with J gene TRBJ1-1, with a tentative D call TRBD1 (5 bases). The length of the CDR3 is 12 residues. Trimming removed 5 bases at V and 10 bases at J, with 14 bases between. From germline, CDR1 is SGHTA and CDR2 FQGNSA.

This clonotype was counted many times. The genes are TRBV29-1 and TRBJ2-5; D perhaps matches TRBD1 (6 bases). Trimming removed 4 bases from V and 5 bases from J, with 17 bases in between. This CDR3 contains 14 residues. Germline values: CDR1 SQVTM, CDR2 ANQGSEA. The CDR3 sequence is CSVALPGVQETQYF. CDR3 sequence (DNA): TGCAGCGTTGCCCTACCAGGGGTCCAGGAGACCCAGTACTTC.

In its sample, this clonotype was seen many times. The chain uses TRBV3-1 and TRBJ2-5; D not certain. Deletions cut 1 base from V and 5 bases from J, with 11 bases between. Germline V gene lookup returns CDR1 LGHDT and CDR2 YNNKEL (reference sequence). The CDR3 has 14 amino acids. Written as DNA, the CDR3 is TGTGCCAGCAGCCAAGTCGGGCAGGAGGAGACCCAGTACTTC. Amino acid sequence: CASSQVGQEETQYF.

This clonotype was seen ten or more times. The rearrangement uses TRBV3-1 and TRBJ1-5, with D perhaps matching TRBD1 (5 bases). The CDR3 has 15 amino acids. Per germline, CDR1 LGHDT and CDR2 YNNKEL (reference sequence). V lost 3 bases to trimming and J lost 2 bases, with 11 bases between them. In DNA, the CDR3 is TGTGCCAGCAGCCAGCAAGGGGACGGCAATCAGCCCCAGCATTTT. Protein product: CASSQQGDGNQPQHF. The entire variable domain, with the rest obtained from reference TRBV3-1 and TRBJ1-5, is as follows: DTAVSQTPKYLVTQMGNDKSIKCEQNLGHDTMYWYKQDSKKFLKIMFSYNNKELIINETVPNRFSPKSPDKAHLNLHINSLELGDSAVYFCASSQQGDGNQPQHFGDGTRLSIL.

The sample holds many counts of this clonotype. This rearrangement joins TRBV5-1 to TRBJ2-5; D assignment may be TRBD1 or TRBD2 (5 bases each). V lost 4 bases and J lost 1, with 14 bases in between. The germline CDR1 and CDR2 sequences are SGHRS and YFSETQ. This CDR3 has 15 residues. CDR3 loop: CASSAIRGRQETQYF. In DNA form, the CDR3 reads TGCGCCAGCAGCGCAATCCGGGGCCGCCAAGAGACCCAGTACTTC.

In this sample, this clonotype turned up many times. This chain uses TRBV20-1 with TRBJ1-6; possible D gene TRBD1, 6 bases. The ends were cut back, 6 bases at V and 5 bases at J, with 11 bases in the middle. Per germline, CDR1 DFQATT and CDR2 SNEGSKA (reference sequence). The CDR3 runs 13 residues. The CDR3 DNA reads TGCAGTGCCCGAAGGACAGATAATTCACCCCTCCACTTT. This sequence encodes CSARRTDNSPLHF.

In its sample, this clonotype was seen many times. This CDR3 reads CASSVAGRGANVLTF. In DNA form, the CDR3 reads TGTGCCAGCAGCGTAGCGGGGAGAGGGGCCAACGTCCTGACTTTC. The chain links TRBV9 to TRBJ2-6, with a weak D call TRBD2 (5 bases). The germline V gene encodes CDR1 SGDLS and CDR2 YYNGEE. V was trimmed by 0 bases and J by 4 bases, leaving 8 bases between them. The CDR3 covers 15 residues.

This clonotype was recorded many times. The chain has TRBV7-9 and TRBJ2-5; D gene unclear. With 5 bases removed from V and 5 bases from J, the gap between germline ends came to 18 bases. This CDR3 is 15 amino acids long. Germline CDR1 SEHNR, CDR2 FQNEAQ (reference sequence). The CDR3 DNA sequence: TGTGCCAGCAGCCCCCTCTTGAGGCCAGAGGAGACCCAGTACTTC. Protein sequence: CASSPLLRPEETQYF.

There are many counts of this clonotype. The V gene is TRBV10-3, the J gene TRBJ2-5; TRBD2 matches at 14 bases. V shed 10 bases and J 1 base; nucleotides not matched to a gene: 5. The V gene's germline CDR1 is ENHRY and CDR2 SYGVKD. This CDR3 has 15 residues. This chain's CDR3 is CATTGLAGGQETQYF. The CDR3 region has the DNA TGTGCCACCACCGGACTAGCGGGGGGCCAAGAGACCCAGTACTTC.

This clonotype has ten or more counts. The CDR3 loop reads CASSQAASGGRASTDTQYF. The CDR3, as DNA: TGTGCCAGCAGCCAAGCTGCTAGCGGGGGTCGTGCAAGCACAGATACGCAGTATTTT. The V and J genes are TRBV3-1 and TRBJ2-3; 10 nucleotides agree with TRBD2. After removal of 1 base from V and 0 bases from J, the junction contained 10 bases not matched to a gene. This CDR3 comprises 19 residues. CDR1 LGHDT and CDR2 YNNKEL come from the germline V gene (reference sequence).

There are many counts of this clonotype. CDR3 region: CASSPSGTGLTF. Written as DNA, the CDR3 is TGTGCCAGCAGTCCATCGGGGACAGGGTTGACCTTC. This sequence joins TRBV6-5 and TRBJ1-2; 9 nucleotides align to TRBD1. The germline gives CDR1 MNHEY, CDR2 SVGAGI. Trimming at V came to 5 bases and at J to 14 bases, leaving 9 bases not matched to a gene. This CDR3 has 12 amino acids.

This clonotype was recorded at least ten times. The J gene is TRBJ2-2, the V gene TRBV27; no definite D call. The CDR3 extends over 13 amino acids. Germline loops: CDR1 MNHEY, CDR2 SMNVEV (reference sequence). V was pared by 6 bases and J by 4 bases, with 9 bases between. The CDR3 here is CASSSGSTGELFF. The DNA for the CDR3 is TGTGCCAGCAGCTCCGGGTCCACCGGGGAGCTGTTTTTT.

In its sample, this clonotype was seen many times. The V call is TRBV5-1, the J call TRBJ1-5; no clear D gene. Trimming pared 6 bases from V and 0 bases from J, leaving 13 bases between. CDR1 is SGHRS and CDR2 is YFSETQ in the germline V gene. The CDR3 spans 15 residues. CDR3 residues: CASTPTEISNQPQHF. Here the CDR3 DNA reads TGCGCCAGCACCCCGACGGAGATTAGCAATCAGCCCCAGCATTTT.

This clonotype was seen at least ten times. V is TRBV20-1 and J is TRBJ2-4; TRBD2 might be the D (5 bases). V gave up 3 bases and J gave up 0 bases, with 9 bases separating them. The germline gives CDR1 DFQATT, CDR2 SNEGSKA (reference sequence). The CDR3 is made up of 14 amino acids. Here the CDR3 reads CSASSSLAKNIQYF. The CDR3 DNA follows: TGCAGTGCTAGCTCTAGCCTAGCCAAAAACATTCAGTACTTC.

This clonotype was detected ten times or more. The V gene is TRBV7-9, the J gene TRBJ2-7; possible D gene TRBD2, 5 bases. Trimming cost V 5 bases and J 0 bases, with 8 bases left between them. The CDR3 sequence is 13 residues long. The germline CDR1 and CDR2 sequences are SEHNR and FQNEAQ (reference sequence). In DNA form, the CDR3 reads TGTGCCAGCAGCCCGAGCGGCTCCTACGAGCAGTACTTC. Protein: CASSPSGSYEQYF.

This clonotype has at least ten counts. V and J are TRBV20-1 and TRBJ2-3, with 16 bases fitting TRBD2. With 6 bases clipped from V and 5 bases from J, the junction kept 17 bases outside the gene matches. The germline V gene has CDR1 DFQATT and CDR2 SNEGSKA (reference sequence). This CDR3 is built from 19 residues. The CDR3 here is CSAASGTSGGANRGDTQYF. The CDR3 region has the DNA TGCAGTGCGGCTTCCGGGACTAGCGGGGGGGCGAACCGGGGAGATACGCAGTATTTT.

This clonotype has at least ten counts. The chain is built from TRBV12-3 or TRBV12-4 and TRBJ1-4; tentatively, D is TRBD1 (6 bases). With 7 bases removed from V and 3 bases from J, the gap between germline ends came to 15 bases. CDR3 length equals 15 residues. The CDR3 DNA follows: TGTGCCAGCACCCTGGGGGGGGCGGCTAATGAAAAACTGTTTTTT. Protein: CASTLGGAANEKLFF.

This clonotype was counted many times. The V and J genes are TRBV10-3 and TRBJ1-5; no definite D call. The V gene's germline CDR1 is ENHRY and CDR2 SYGVKD. V lost 3 bases and J lost 7, with 16 bases in between. The CDR3 totals 15 residues. This CDR3 reads CAISDPDKRYQPQHF. The CDR3, as DNA: TGTGCCATCAGTGACCCCGACAAGCGGTACCAGCCCCAGCATTTT.

This clonotype was counted at least ten times. This chain connects TRBV3-1 to TRBJ2-7, with 7 bases that match TRBD2. From germline, CDR1 is LGHDT and CDR2 YNNKEL (reference sequence). With V trimmed by 0 bases and J by 3 bases, 14 bases remained unmatched. The CDR3 contains 18 residues. The CDR3 loop is CASSQDRSGGSSFYEQYF. CDR3 bases: TGTGCCAGCAGCCAAGATAGGTCGGGCGGGAGCTCCTTCTACGAGCAGTACTTC.

This clonotype was recorded at least ten times. This chain links TRBV20-1 with TRBJ1-2; unclear D gene. From germline, CDR1 is DFQATT and CDR2 SNEGSKA (reference sequence). The CDR3 sequence is 12 residues long. Trimming took off 6 bases at V and 1 base at J, with 9 bases between the two ends. CDR3 bases: TGCAGTGCCGGTAGAAATAACTATGGCTACACCTTC. It encodes CSAGRNNYGYTF.

This clonotype is termed medium-sized (0.01 to 0.1%). The V gene is TRBV5-1, the J gene TRBJ2-1; D remains ambiguous. The germline V gene encodes CDR1 SGHRS and CDR2 YFSETQ. Between the trimmed V and J ends, which lost 4 bases and 2 bases, there was a span of 13 bases. The CDR3 sequence is 15 residues long. This CDR3 reads CASSPAPSAYNEQFF. In DNA, the CDR3 is TGCGCCAGCAGCCCGGCCCCCAGCGCCTACAATGAGCAGTTCTTC.

To note about this clonotype: Given a much more abundant clone one base away, this may be a read error. The gene calls are TRBV27 and TRBJ2-2; D not resolved. The CDR3 contains 13 residues. Between the trimmed V and J ends, which lost 4 bases and 6 bases, there was a span of 9 bases. Germline CDR1 reads MNHEY; CDR2 reads SMNVEV (reference sequence). The CDR3 bases are TGTGCCAGCAGTTATGGGATCTCCGGGGAGCTGTTTTTT. Its translation is CASSYGISGELFF.

As to this clonotype: In this CDR3 the conserved last residue, phenylalanine or tryptophan, is missing, so a read error is likely. V is TRBV5-1 and J is TRBJ1-1, with D maybe TRBD1 (6 bases). V lost 4 bases and J 3 bases, leaving 13 bases between the germline ends. This CDR3 is built from 14 residues. Germline V gives CDR1 SGHRS, CDR2 YFSETQ. In DNA, the CDR3 is TGCGCCAGCAGCCCACAGGGTTGGGACACTGAAGCTTTCAAT. This encodes CASSPQGWDTEAFN.

This clonotype is medium-sized in the sample. This chain uses TRBV28 with TRBJ1-1; D is unresolved. With 8 bases removed from V and 5 bases from J, the gap between germline ends came to 12 bases. The CDR3 is 12 residues long. The germline gives CDR1 MDHEN, CDR2 SYDVKM. CDR3 amino acids: CASSRAGTEAFF. CDR3 in DNA: TGTGCCAGCTCGAGGGCGGGGACTGAAGCTTTCTTT.